The clone carrying this T cell receptor beta chain was counted at least ten times. What it binds is unknown. The sample is drawn from a study of T-cell reconstitution after alpha-beta-depleted transplantation in children. Findings of the study overall: A year had passed since transplant, and T-cell counts and diversity by then came mostly from newly produced T cells. In patients about two months after transplant, alpha-beta T cells reportedly arose from several hundred expanded graft clones. From surviving recipient T cells and thymic progenitors came the high day-60 TCRbeta diversity observed in some patients.

TCRbeta library construction was performed incorporating unique molecular identifiers. TCRdb called the PCR reads again in MiXCR, with one record for every CDR3 protein. This sample yields about 140,000 distinct CDR3 sequences, of which about 8.8% are seen a single time; around a sixth belongs to the top ten. CDR3 length: 12 amino acids. The germline V gene encodes CDR1 MDHEN and CDR2 SYDVKM. V was trimmed by 5 bases and J by 9 bases, leaving 11 bases between them. The sequence derives from a female patient aged 2-9 years who had a stem cell transplant for congenital amegakaryocytic thrombocytopenia, so the T cells may come from the graft donor. The rearrangement links TRBV28 to TRBJ2-1, with D unresolved. Sample: PBMCs, mostly from graft donor cells, taken 180 days after TCRalphabeta/CD19-depleted stem cell transplant. CDR3 amino acids: CASSLVVSEQFF. The CDR3, as DNA: TGTGCCAGCAGTCTAGTAGTGAGTGAGCAGTTCTTC.